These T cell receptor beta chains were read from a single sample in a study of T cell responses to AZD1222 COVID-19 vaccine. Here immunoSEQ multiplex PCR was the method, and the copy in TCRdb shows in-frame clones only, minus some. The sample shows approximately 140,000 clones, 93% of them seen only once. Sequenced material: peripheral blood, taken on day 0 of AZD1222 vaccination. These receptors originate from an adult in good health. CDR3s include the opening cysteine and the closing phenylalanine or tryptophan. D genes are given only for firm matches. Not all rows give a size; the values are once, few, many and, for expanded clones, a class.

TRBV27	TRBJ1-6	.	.	CASSLSRDTSDSPLHF	TGTGCCAGCAGTTTAAGCCGGGACACCAGCGACTCACCCCTCCACTTT
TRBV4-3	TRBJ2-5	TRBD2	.	CASSLGGTSGAPRETQYF	TGCGCCAGCAGCCTTGGCGGGACTAGCGGGGCTCCTCGGGAGACCCAGTACTTC
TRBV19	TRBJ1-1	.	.	CASSIVGKSAGSEAFF	TGTGCCAGTAGTATAGTAGGGAAATCGGCCGGGAGTGAAGCTTTCTTT
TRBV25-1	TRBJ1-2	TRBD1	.	CASSPEDRDLYGYTF	TGTGCCAGCAGTCCCGAGGACAGGGACCTCTATGGCTACACCTTC
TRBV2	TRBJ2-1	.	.	CASRARTFSYNEQFF	TGTGCCAGCAGGGCTAGAACGTTCTCCTACAATGAGCAGTTCTTC
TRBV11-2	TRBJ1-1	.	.	CASRGVGRDTEAFF	TGTGCCAGCAGGGGGGTCGGACGCGACACTGAAGCTTTCTTT
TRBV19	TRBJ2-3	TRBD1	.	CASRPRDRGTDTQYF	TGTGCCAGTAGGCCCCGGGACAGGGGCACAGATACGCAGTATTTT
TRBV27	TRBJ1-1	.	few	CASSFLANTEAFF	TGTGCCAGCAGTTTTCTGGCGAACACTGAAGCTTTCTTT
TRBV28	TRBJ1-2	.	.	CASSFRGGDGYTF	TGTGCCAGCAGTTTTCGAGGGGGGGATGGCTACACCTTC
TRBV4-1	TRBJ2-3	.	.	CASSQDFSTLNTDTQYF	TGCGCCAGCAGCCAAGATTTCAGTACCCTAAACACAGATACGCAGTATTTT
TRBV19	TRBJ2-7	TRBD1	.	CASSTPGQGTYEQYF	TGTGCCAGTAGTACCCCGGGACAGGGGACCTACGAGCAGTACTTC
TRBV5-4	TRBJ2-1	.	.	CASSQLTSHEQFF	TGTGCCAGCAGCCAACTTACATCCCATGAGCAGTTCTTC
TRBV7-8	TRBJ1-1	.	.	CASSLDRLAGGGPNTEAFF	TGTGCCAGCAGCTTAGATCGCCTTGCGGGGGGGGGTCCTAACACTGAAGCTTTCTTT
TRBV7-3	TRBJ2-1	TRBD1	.	CASSPRGDRGIRNEQFF	TGTGCCAGCAGCCCTCGAGGTGACAGGGGAATAAGGAATGAGCAGTTCTTC
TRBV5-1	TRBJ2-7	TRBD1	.	CASSYSGTVTYEQYF	TGCGCCAGCAGCTACTCCGGGACAGTTACCTACGAGCAGTACTTC
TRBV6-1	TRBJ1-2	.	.	CASSEAPGILSSYTF	TGTGCCAGCAGTGAAGCGCCAGGGATCCTATCCTCCTACACCTTC
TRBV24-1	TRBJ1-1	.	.	CATSDSRQGGGNTEAFF	TGTGCCACCAGTGATTCAAGGCAGGGCGGCGGGAACACTGAAGCTTTCTTT
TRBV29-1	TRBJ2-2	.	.	CSVAPDGLTPSGKLFF	TGCAGCGTTGCCCCAGACGGTCTGACTCCCTCCGGCAAGCTGTTTTTT
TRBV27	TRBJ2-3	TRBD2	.	CASSFGTKSDTQYF	TGTGCCAGCAGTTTTGGGACTAAGTCAGATACGCAGTATTTT
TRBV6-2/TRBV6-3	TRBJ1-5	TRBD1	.	CASSYPRTGGPNQPQHF	TGTGCCAGCAGTTACCCCCGGACAGGGGGCCCCAACCAGCCCCAGCATTTT
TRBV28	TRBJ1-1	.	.	CASSGTNTEAFF	TGTGCCAGCAGTGGCACGAACACTGAAGCTTTCTTT
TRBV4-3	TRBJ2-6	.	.	CASSPQGGLLSGANVLTF	TGCGCCAGCAGCCCCCAGGGGGGACTGTTATCTGGGGCCAACGTCCTGACTTTC
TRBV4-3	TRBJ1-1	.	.	CASSQAGMEYTEAFF	TGCGCCAGCAGCCAGGCCGGTATGGAGTACACTGAAGCTTTCTTT
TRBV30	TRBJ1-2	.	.	CAGTELYGYTF	TGTGCCGGGACGGAACTCTATGGCTACACCTTC
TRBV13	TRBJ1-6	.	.	CASSGGDGNSPLHF	TGTGCCAGCAGCGGTGGGGACGGAAATTCACCCCTCCACTTT
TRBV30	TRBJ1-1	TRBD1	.	CAHALDRRTEAFF	TGTGCCCACGCCTTGGACAGGCGGACTGAAGCTTTCTTT
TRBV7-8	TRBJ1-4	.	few	CASSLGTVGAQSF	TGTGCCAGCAGCTTAGGGACGGTGGGAGCCCAATCTTTT
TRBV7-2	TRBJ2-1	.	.	CASSNTGAANEQFF	TGTGCCAGCAGTAACACCGGAGCGGCCAATGAGCAGTTCTTC
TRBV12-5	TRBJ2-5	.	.	CASGTPQGAQETQYF	TGTGCTAGTGGTACTCCTCAGGGAGCCCAAGAGACCCAGTACTTC
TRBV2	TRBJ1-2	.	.	CASRPGGAPYGYTF	TGTGCCAGCCGGCCGGGGGGGGCCCCCTATGGCTACACCTTC
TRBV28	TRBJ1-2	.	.	CASTADRYGYTF	TGTGCCAGCACCGCGGACCGCTATGGCTACACCTTC
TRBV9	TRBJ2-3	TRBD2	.	CASSAESGRDLTDTQYF	TGTGCCAGCAGCGCTGAAAGCGGGAGGGATCTCACAGATACGCAGTATTTT
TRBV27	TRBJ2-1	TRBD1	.	CASSLWTGDEQFF	TGTGCCAGCAGTTTGTGGACAGGGGATGAGCAGTTCTTC
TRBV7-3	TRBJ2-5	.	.	CASSLLGGGLETQYF	TGTGCCAGCAGCTTATTGGGAGGGGGCCTAGAGACCCAGTACTTC
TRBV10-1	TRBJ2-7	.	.	CASPRLRSGSIYEQYF	TGCGCCAGCCCCCGCTTGAGAAGCGGATCAATCTACGAGCAGTACTTC
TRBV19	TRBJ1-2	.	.	CASGRENYGYTF	TGTGCCAGCGGACGGGAAAACTATGGCTACACCTTC
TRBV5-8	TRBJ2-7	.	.	CASSLPSPYEQYF	TGTGCCAGCAGCTTGCCGTCCCCCTACGAGCAGTACTTC
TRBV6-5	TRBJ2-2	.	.	CASRGSATNTGELFF	TGTGCCAGCAGAGGGTCGGCCACGAACACCGGGGAGCTGTTTTTT
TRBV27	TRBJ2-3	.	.	CASSHALAGSTDTQYF	TGTGCCAGCAGCCATGCCTTGGCGGGATCCACAGATACGCAGTATTTT
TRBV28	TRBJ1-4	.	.	CASSYRGPLTRRWKLFF	TGTGCCAGCAGTTACCGGGGCCCATTAACCCGGAGGTGGAAACTGTTTTTT
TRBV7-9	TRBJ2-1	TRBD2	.	CASSLLAGGGEQFF	TGTGCCAGCAGCTTACTAGCGGGAGGGGGTGAGCAGTTCTTC
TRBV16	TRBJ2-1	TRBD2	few	CASTPGGSNEQFF	TGTGCCAGCACTCCGGGGGGATCCAATGAGCAGTTCTTC
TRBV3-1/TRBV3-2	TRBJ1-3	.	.	CASRDSGNSGNTIYF	TGTGCCAGCAGGGACAGCGGCAACTCTGGAAACACCATATATTTT
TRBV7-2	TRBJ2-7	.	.	CASSQPSPQQYF	TGTGCCAGCAGCCAACCTTCTCCTCAGCAGTACTTC
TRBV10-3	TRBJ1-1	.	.	CASKLGDMNTEAFF	TGTGCCTCTAAGTTGGGGGACATGAACACTGAAGCTTTCTTT
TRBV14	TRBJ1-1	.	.	CASSQFQAWDTEAFF	TGTGCCAGCAGCCAATTTCAGGCCTGGGACACTGAAGCTTTCTTT